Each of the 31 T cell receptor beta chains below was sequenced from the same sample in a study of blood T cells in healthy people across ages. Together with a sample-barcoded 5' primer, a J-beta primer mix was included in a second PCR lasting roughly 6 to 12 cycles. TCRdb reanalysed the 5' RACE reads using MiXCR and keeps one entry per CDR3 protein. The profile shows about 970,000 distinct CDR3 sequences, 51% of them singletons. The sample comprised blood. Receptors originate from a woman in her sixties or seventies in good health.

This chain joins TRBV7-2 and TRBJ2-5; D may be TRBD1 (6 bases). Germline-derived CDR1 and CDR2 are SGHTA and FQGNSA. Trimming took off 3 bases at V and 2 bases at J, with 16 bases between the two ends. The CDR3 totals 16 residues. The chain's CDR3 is CASSFFHRTEQETQYF. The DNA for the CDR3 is TGTGCCAGCAGCTTTTTCCACCGGACAGAACAAGAGACCCAGTACTTC.

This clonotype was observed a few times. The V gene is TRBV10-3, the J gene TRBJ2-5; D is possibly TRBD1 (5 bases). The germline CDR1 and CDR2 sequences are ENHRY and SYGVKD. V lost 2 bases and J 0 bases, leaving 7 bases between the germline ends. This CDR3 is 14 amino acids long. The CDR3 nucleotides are TGTGCCATCAGTGAGGCGACAGACCAAGAGACCCAGTACTTC. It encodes CAISEATDQETQYF.

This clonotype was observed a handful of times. The CDR3 sequence is CSATHPASGLEQYF. CDR3 DNA: TGCAGTGCTACCCACCCGGCTAGCGGGCTGGAGCAGTACTTC. V is TRBV20-1 and J is TRBJ2-4; 8 positions match TRBD2. V dropped 4 bases and J dropped 13; count of bases not matched to a gene: 15. Germline V gives CDR1 DFQATT, CDR2 SNEGSKA (reference sequence). This CDR3 region has 14 residues.

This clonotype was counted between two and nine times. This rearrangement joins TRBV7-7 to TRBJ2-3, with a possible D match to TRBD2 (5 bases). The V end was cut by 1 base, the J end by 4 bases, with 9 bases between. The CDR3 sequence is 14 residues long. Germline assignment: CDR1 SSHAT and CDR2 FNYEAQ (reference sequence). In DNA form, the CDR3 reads TGTGCCAGCAGCTTAGAGCTAGCTTCAGATACGCAGTATTTT. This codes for CASSLELASDTQYF.

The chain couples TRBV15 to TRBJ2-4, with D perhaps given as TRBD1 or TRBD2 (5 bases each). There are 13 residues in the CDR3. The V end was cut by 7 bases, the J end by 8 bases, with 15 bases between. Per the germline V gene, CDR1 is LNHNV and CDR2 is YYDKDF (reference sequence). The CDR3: CATNYGGGYIQYF. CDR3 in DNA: TGTGCCACCAATTATGGGGGTGGGTACATTCAGTACTTC.

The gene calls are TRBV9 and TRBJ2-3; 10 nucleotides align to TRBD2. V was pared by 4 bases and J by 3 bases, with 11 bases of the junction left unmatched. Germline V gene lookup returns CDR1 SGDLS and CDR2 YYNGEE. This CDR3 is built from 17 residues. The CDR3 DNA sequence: TGTGCCAGCAGCCAAGGAGGGACTAGCGTAACAACAGATACGCAGTATTTT. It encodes CASSQGGTSVTTDTQYF.

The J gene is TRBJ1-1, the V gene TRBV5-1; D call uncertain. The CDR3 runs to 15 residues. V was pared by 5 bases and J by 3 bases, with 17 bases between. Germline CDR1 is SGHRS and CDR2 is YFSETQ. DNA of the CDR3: TGCGCCAGCAGGCGAAAGGAGGAGGGAGACACTGAAGCTTTCTTT. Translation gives CASRRKEEGDTEAFF.

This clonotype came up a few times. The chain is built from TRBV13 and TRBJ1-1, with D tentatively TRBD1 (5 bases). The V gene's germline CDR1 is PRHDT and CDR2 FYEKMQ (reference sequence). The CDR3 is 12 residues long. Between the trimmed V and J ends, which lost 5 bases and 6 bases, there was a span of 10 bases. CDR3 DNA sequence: TGTGCCAGCAGCCAATGGACACCTGAAGCTTTCTTT. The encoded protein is CASSQWTPEAFF. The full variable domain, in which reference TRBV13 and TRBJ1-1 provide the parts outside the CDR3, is AAGVIQSPRHLIKEKRETATLKCYPIPRHDTVYWYQQGPGQDPQFLISFYEKMQSDKGSIPDRFSAQQFSDYHSELNMSSLELGDSALYFCASSQWTPEAFFGQGTRLTVV.

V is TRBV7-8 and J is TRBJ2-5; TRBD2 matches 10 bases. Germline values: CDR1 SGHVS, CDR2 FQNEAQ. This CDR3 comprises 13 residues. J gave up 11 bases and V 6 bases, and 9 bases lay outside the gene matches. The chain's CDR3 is CASRPGLAYKQYF. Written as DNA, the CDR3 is TGTGCCAGCAGGCCGGGACTAGCGTACAAGCAGTACTTC.

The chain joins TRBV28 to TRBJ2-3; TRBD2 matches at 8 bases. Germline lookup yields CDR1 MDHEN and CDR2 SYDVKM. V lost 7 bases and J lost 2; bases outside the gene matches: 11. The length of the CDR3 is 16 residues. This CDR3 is CASNYPGGGFTDTQYF. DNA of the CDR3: TGTGCCAGCAATTATCCGGGGGGGGGCTTCACAGATACGCAGTATTTT.

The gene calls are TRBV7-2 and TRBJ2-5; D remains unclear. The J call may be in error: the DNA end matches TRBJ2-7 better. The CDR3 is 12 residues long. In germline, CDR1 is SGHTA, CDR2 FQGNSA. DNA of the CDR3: TGTGCCAGCAGCTTAGTACAGTACGAGCAGTACTTC. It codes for CASSLVQYEQYF.

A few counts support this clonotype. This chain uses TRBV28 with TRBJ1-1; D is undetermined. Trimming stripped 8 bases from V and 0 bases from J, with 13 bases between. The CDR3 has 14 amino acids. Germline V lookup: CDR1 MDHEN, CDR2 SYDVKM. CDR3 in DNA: TGTGCCAGCCGCCGGGAGGGCTTGAACACTGAAGCTTTCTTT. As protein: CASRREGLNTEAFF.

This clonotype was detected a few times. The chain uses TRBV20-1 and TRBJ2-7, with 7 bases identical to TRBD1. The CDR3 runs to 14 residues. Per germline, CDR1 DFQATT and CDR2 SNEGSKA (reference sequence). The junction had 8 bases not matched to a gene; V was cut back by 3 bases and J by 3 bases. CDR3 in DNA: TGCAGTGCTAGCAACAGGGGACCGAACTACGAGCAGTACTTC. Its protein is CSASNRGPNYEQYF.

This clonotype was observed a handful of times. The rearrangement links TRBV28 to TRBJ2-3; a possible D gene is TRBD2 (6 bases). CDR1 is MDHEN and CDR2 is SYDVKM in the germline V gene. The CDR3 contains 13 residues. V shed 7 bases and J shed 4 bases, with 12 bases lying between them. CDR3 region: CASTTGGPDTQYF. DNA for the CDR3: TGTGCCAGCACTACCGGAGGGCCAGATACGCAGTATTTT.

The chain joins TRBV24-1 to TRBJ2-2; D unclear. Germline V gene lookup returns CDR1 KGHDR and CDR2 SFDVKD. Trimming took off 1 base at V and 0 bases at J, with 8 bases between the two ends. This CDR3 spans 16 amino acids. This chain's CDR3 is CATSDFSLTNTGELFF. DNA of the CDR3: TGTGCCACCAGTGATTTCTCCCTAACGAACACCGGGGAGCTGTTTTTT.

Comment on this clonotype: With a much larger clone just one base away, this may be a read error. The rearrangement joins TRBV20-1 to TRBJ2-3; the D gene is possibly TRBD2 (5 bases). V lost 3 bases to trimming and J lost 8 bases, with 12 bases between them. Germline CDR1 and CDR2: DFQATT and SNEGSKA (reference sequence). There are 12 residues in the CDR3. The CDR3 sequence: CSARASSGTQYF. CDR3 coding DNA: TGCAGTGCTAGGGCTAGCTCAGGTACGCAGTATTTT.

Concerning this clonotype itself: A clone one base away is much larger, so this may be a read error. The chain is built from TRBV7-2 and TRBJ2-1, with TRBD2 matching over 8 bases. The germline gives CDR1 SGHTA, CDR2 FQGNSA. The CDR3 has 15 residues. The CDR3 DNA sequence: TGTGCCAGCAGCTTAGGAGCGGGAGCATACAATGAGCAGCTCTTC. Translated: CASSLGAGAYNEQLF.

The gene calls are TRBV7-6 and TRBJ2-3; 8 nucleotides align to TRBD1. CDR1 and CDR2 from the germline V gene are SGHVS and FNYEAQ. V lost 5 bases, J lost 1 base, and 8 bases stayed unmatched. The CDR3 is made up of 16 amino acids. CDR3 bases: TGTGCCAGCAGCCGGACAGGGAGTGGAGGCACAGATACGCAGTATTTT. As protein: CASSRTGSGGTDTQYF.

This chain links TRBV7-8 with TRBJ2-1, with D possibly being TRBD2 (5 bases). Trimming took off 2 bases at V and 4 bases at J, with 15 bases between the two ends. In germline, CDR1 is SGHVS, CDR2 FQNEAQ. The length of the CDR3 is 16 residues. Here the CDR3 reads CASSLWNRGSYNEQFF. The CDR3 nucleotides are TGTGCCAGCAGCTTATGGAATCGGGGTTCTTACAATGAGCAGTTCTTC.

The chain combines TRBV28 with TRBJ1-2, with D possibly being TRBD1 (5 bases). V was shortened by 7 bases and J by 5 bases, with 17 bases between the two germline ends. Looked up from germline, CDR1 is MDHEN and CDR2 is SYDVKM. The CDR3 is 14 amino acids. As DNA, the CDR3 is TGTGCCAGCACCGTTGACAGCCGCGCTTATGGCTACACCTTC. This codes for CASTVDSRAYGYTF.

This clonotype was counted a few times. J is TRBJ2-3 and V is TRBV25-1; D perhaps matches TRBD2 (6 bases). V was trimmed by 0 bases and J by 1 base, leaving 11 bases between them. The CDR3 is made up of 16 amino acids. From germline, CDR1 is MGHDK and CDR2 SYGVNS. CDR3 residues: CASSEYWRDGTDTQYF. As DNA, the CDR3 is TGTGCCAGCAGTGAATATTGGCGGGACGGCACAGATACGCAGTATTTT.

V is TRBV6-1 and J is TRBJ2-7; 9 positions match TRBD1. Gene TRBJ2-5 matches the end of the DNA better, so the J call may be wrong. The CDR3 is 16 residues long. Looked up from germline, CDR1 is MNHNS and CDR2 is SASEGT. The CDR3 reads CASSEKTLDRGETQYF. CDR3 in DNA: TGTGCCAGCAGTGAAAAAACCCTGGACAGGGGAGAGACCCAGTACTTC.

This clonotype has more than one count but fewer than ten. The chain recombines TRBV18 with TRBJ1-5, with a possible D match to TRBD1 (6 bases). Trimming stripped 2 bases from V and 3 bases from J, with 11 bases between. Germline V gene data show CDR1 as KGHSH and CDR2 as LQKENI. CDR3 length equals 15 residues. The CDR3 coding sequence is TGTGCCAGCTCACCATCTGGACAGCTCAATCAGCCCCAGCATTTT. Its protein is CASSPSGQLNQPQHF. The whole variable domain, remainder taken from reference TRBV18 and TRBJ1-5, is NAGVMQNPRHLVRRRGQEARLRCSPMKGHSHVYWYRQLPEEGLKFMVYLQKENIIDESGMPKERFSAEFPKEGPSILRIQQVVRGDSAAYFCASSPSGQLNQPQHFGDGTRLSIL.

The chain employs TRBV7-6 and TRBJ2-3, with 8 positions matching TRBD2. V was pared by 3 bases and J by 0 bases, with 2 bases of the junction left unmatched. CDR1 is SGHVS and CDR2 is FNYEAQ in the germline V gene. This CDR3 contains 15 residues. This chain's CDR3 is CASSLTSASTDTQYF. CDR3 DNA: TGTGCCAGCAGCTTGACTAGCGCTAGCACAGATACGCAGTATTTT. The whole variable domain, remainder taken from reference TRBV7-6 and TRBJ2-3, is GAGVSQSPRYKVTKRGQDVALRCDPISGHVSLYWYRQALGQGPEFLTYFNYEAQQDKSGLPNDRFSAERPEGSISTLTIQRTEQRDSAMYRCASSLTSASTDTQYFGPGTRLTVL.

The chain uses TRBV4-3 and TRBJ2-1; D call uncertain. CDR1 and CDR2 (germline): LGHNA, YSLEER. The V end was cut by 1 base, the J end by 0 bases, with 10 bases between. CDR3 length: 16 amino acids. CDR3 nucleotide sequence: TGCGCCAGCAGCCAAGCTTTCGGAAGCTCCTACAATGAGCAGTTCTTC. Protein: CASSQAFGSSYNEQFF.

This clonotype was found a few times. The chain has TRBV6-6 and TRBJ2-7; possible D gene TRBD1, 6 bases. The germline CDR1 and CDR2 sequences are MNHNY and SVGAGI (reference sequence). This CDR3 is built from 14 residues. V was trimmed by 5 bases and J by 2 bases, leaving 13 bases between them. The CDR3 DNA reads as TGTGCCAGCAGTCAACAGGGACCAGCCTACGAGCAGTACTTC. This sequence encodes CASSQQGPAYEQYF.

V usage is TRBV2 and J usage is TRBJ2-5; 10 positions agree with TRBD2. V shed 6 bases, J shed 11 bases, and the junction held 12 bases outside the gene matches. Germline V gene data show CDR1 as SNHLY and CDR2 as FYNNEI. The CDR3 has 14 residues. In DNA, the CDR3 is TGTGCCAGCAGAACTAGCGGGAAGGGCTATGAGCAGTACTTC. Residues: CASRTSGKGYEQYF.

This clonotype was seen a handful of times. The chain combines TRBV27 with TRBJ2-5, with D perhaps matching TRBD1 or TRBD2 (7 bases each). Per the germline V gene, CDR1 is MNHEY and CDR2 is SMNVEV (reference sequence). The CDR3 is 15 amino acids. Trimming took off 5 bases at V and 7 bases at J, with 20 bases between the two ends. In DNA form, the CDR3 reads TGTGCCAGCAGTCCCGGGACAGCGGGATTGGGGACCCAGTACTTC. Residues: CASSPGTAGLGTQYF.

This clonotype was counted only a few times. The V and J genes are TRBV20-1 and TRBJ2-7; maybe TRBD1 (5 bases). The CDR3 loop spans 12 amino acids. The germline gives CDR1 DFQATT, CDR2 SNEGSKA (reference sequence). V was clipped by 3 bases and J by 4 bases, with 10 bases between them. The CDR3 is CSASPQVYEQYF. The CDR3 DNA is TGCAGTGCTAGTCCACAGGTATACGAGCAGTACTTC.

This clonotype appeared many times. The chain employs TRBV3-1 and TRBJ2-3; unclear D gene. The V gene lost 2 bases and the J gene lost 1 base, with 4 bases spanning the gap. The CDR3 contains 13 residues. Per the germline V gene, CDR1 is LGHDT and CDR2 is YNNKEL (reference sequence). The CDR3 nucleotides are TGTGCCAGCAGCCAACGAGGCACAGATACGCAGTATTTT. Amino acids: CASSQRGTDTQYF.

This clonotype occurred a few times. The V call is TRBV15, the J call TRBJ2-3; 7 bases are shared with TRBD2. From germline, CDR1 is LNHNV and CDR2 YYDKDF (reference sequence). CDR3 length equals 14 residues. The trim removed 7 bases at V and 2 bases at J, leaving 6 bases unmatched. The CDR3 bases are TGTGCCACCACTAGCGGAGCCGTCACAGATACGCAGTATTTT. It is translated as CATTSGAVTDTQYF. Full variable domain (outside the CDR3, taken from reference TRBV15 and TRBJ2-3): DAMVIQNPRYQVTQFGKPVTLSCSQTLNHNVMYWYQQKSSQAPKLLFHYYDKDFNNEADTPDNFQSRRPNTSFCFLDIRSPGLGDTAMYLCATTSGAVTDTQYFGPGTRLTVL.